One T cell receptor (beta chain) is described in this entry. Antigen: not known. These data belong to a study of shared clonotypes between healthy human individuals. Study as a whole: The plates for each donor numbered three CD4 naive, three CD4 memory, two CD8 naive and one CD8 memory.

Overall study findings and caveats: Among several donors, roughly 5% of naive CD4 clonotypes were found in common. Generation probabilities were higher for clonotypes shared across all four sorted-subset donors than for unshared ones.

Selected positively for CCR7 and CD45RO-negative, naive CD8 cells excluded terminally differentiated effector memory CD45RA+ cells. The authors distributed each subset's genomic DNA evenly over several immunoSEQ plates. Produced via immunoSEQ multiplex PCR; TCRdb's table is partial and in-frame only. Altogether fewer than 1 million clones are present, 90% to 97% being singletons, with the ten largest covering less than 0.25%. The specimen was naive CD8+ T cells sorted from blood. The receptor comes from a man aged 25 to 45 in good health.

In DNA form, the CDR3 reads TGTGCCAGCACTCCGGTAGCCAAAAACATTCAGTACTTC. Residues: CASTPVAKNIQYF. J is TRBJ2-4 and V is TRBV28; D gene unclear. CDR3 length equals 13 residues. V dropped 7 bases and J dropped 0 bases, with 7 bases sitting between them. Germline V lookup: CDR1 MDHEN, CDR2 SYDVKM.